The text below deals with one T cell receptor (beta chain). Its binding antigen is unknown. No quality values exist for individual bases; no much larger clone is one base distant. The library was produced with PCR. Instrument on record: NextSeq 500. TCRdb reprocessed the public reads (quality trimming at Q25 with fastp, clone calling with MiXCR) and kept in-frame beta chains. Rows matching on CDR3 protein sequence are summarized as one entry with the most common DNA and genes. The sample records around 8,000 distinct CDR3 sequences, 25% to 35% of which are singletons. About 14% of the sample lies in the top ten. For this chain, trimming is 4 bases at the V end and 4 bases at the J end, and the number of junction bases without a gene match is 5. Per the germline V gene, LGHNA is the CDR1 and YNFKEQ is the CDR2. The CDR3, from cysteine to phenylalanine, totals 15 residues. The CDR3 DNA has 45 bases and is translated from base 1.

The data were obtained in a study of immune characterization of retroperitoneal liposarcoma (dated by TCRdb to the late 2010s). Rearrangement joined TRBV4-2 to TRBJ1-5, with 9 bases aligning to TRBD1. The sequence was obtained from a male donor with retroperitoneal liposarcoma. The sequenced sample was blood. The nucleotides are TGTGCCAGCAGCCTCGACAGGGGGTTTAATCAGCCCCAGCATTTT. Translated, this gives CASSLDRGFNQPQHF.